This T cell receptor beta chain came from a study of OX40 agonist ivuxolimab in advanced cancers. V lost 5 bases to trimming and J lost 0 bases, with 11 bases between them. The CDR3 runs 14 residues. The germline gives CDR1 SEHNR, CDR2 FQNEAQ (reference sequence). Generated by immunoSEQ multiplex PCR, the TCRdb table keeps only in-frame clones and is missing some. The sample has over 45,000 clones; approximately 86% are singletons. The material sequenced was CD4+ or CD8+ T cells sorted from blood, taken in a trial of the OX40 agonist ivuxolimab. The rearrangement joins TRBV7-9 to TRBJ2-7; no definite D call. The receptor was isolated from an adult with an advanced solid tumor such as melanoma, head and neck, liver or kidney cancer. The CDR3 loop reads CASSRFFGSYEQYF. The CDR3, as DNA: TGTGCCAGCAGCCGTTTCTTTGGCTCCTACGAGCAGTACTTC.